This TCR beta chain was sequenced during a study of neurological immune-mediated disorders. Study-wide context: Relapsing-remitting disease was seen in about 90% of the 34 multiple sclerosis patients, and secondary progressive disease was seen in 3. Overall study findings and caveats: For the multiple sclerosis repertoire cluster, no association with any clinical or MRI feature was found. One related-CDR3 cluster, identified by phylogenetic grouping, held the repertoires of 18 of 34 multiple sclerosis patients and was a possible signature.

By 5'RACE with 10-nucleotide random UMIs, the cDNA was made. TCRdb ran MiXCR on the 5' RACE reads and lists one entry per CDR3 protein. The table includes tens of thousands of distinct CDR3 sequences, 4% to 5.5% detected once. V was shortened by 3 bases and J by 0 bases, with 15 bases between the two germline ends. CDR1 is SQVTM and CDR2 is ANQGSEA in the germline V gene. The CDR3 is 15 amino acids. This clonotype is labeled medium-sized (0.01 to 0.1%). Its antigen is currently unknown. This receptor was taken from a woman aged 55-70 years with multiple sclerosis. The sequencing input was PBMCs. J is TRBJ2-7 and V is TRBV29-1, with D perhaps assigned TRBD1 or TRBD2 (7 bases each). The CDR3 loop is CSVEAPRGGSYEQYF. In DNA, the CDR3 is TGCAGCGTTGAGGCCCCCAGGGGGGGCTCCTACGAGCAGTACTTC.